A single sample gave rise to the 15 T cell receptor beta chains below, sequenced in a study of T cell changes during pregnancy in multiple sclerosis. Clones were read by immunoSEQ multiplex PCR, and TCRdb kept only the in-frame ones, dropping some. The sample lists 73,000 or so clones, under 90% occurring once. Sequencing used peripheral blood, obtained after pregnancy. The receptors come from a female donor in good health, enrolled as a control in a pregnancy study.

The chain joins TRBV5-4 to TRBJ2-3; no reliable D call. Per the germline V gene, CDR1 is SGHNT and CDR2 is YYREEE (reference sequence). CDR3 size: 15 residues. Trimming stripped 3 bases from V and 2 bases from J, with 13 bases between. The CDR3 DNA follows: TGTGCCAGCAGCTCGGGTGGCAGAAACACAGATACGCAGTATTTT. It is translated as CASSSGGRNTDTQYF.

This chain uses TRBV12-5 with TRBJ2-3, with D maybe TRBD1 (7 bases). V was clipped by 2 bases and J by 0 bases, with 30 bases between them. The CDR3 consists of 22 residues. CDR1 is LGHNT and CDR2 is FRNRAP in the germline V gene. The CDR3 DNA reads as TGTGCTAGTGGTTTGCGCCCCAGGGGGGTAATTAGCGAGAGGGGTAGCACAGATACGCAGTATTTT. This codes for CASGLRPRGVISERGSTDTQYF.

This rearrangement joins TRBV7-2 to TRBJ1-4; D remains ambiguous. The CDR3 consists of 14 residues. CDR1 and CDR2 from the germline V gene are SGHTA and FQGNSA. V was pared by 5 bases and J by 8 bases, with 15 bases between. The CDR3 here is CASSPTLSGEKLFF. CDR3 in DNA: TGTGCCAGCAGCCCCACTCTCTCAGGAGAAAAACTGTTTTTT.

The genes are TRBV18 and TRBJ1-1; 7 bases agree with TRBD1. Unmatched junction bases numbered 8, after V lost 6 bases and J lost 1 base. CDR1 and CDR2 (germline): KGHSH, LQKENI. The CDR3 length is 15 residues. CDR3 in amino acids: CASSSRGQTNTEAFF. For the CDR3, the DNA is TGTGCCAGCTCCTCCCGGGGACAGACGAACACTGAAGCTTTCTTT.

This chain joins TRBV27 and TRBJ1-4; a weak D match, TRBD1 (5 bases). Trimming pared 2 bases from V and 6 bases from J, leaving 13 bases between. Germline values: CDR1 MNHEY, CDR2 SMNVEV (reference sequence). This CDR3 is 15 amino acids long. CDR3 DNA sequence: TGTGCCAGCAGTTTAGGCCCCGGGGGAGATGAAAAACTGTTTTTT. This gives the protein CASSLGPGGDEKLFF.

The V call is TRBV29-1, the J call TRBJ2-3; TRBD2 aligns across 13 bases. CDR3 length equals 14 residues. Looked up from germline, CDR1 is SQVTM and CDR2 is ANQGSEA. V shed 6 bases, J shed 2 bases, and the junction held 2 bases outside the gene matches. This chain's CDR3 is CSVGTSGTTDTQYF. The CDR3 bases are TGCAGCGTAGGGACTAGCGGGACCACAGATACGCAGTATTTT.

This chain links TRBV19 with TRBJ1-3; D is uncertain. The CDR3 runs 12 residues. The V end was cut by 7 bases, the J end by 0 bases, with 4 bases between. CDR1 and CDR2 (germline): LNHDA, SQIVND (reference sequence). CDR3 residues: CASTSSGNTIYF. The CDR3 DNA reads as TGTGCCAGTACGAGCTCTGGAAACACCATATATTTT.

This chain links TRBV18 with TRBJ2-1; D may be TRBD2 (5 bases). V was shortened by 5 bases and J by 7 bases, with 18 bases between the two germline ends. The CDR3 totals 15 residues. Per germline, CDR1 KGHSH and CDR2 LQKENI. The CDR3 region is CASSLDSLRENEQFF. Written as DNA, the CDR3 is TGTGCCAGCTCATTGGACTCGCTACGCGAGAATGAGCAGTTCTTC.

The chain links TRBV4-1 to TRBJ2-7, with 7 positions matching TRBD2. Germline CDR1 and CDR2: MGHRA and YSYEKL. After removal of 0 bases from V and 7 bases from J, the junction contained 9 bases not matched to a gene. The CDR3 runs to 15 residues. CDR3 in amino acids: CASSQDGRERREQYF. Written as DNA, the CDR3 is TGCGCCAGCAGCCAAGATGGGCGGGAGCGTCGAGAGCAGTACTTC.

The chain links TRBV14 to TRBJ2-3; 7 positions match TRBD2. V lost 2 bases and J lost 5; bases outside the gene matches: 10. Looked up from germline, CDR1 is SGHDN and CDR2 is FVKESK. This CDR3 is 16 amino acids long. The CDR3 nucleotides read TGTGCCAGCAGCCAACCCTCTAGCGGAGGGAGAGATACGCAGTATTTT. Translating it yields CASSQPSSGGRDTQYF.

The chain has TRBV7-9 and TRBJ2-5, with 10 bases matching TRBD2. V was pared by 2 bases and J by 2 bases, with 5 bases of the junction left unmatched. Germline values: CDR1 SEHNR, CDR2 FQNEAQ (reference sequence). This CDR3 has 16 residues. CDR3 loop: CASSLRSGGGQETQYF. The DNA of the CDR3 is TGTGCCAGCAGCTTAAGAAGCGGGGGGGGGCAAGAGACCCAGTACTTC.

The V call is TRBV19, the J call TRBJ1-5; 10 bases are a match to TRBD1. The CDR3 loop spans 16 amino acids. The V gene's germline CDR1 is LNHDA and CDR2 SQIVND (reference sequence). With 6 bases clipped from V and 1 base from J, the junction kept 6 bases outside the gene matches. The CDR3 nucleotides read TGTGCCAGTAGATACGGGACAGGGGTGAGCAATCAGCCCCAGCATTTT. Its translation is CASRYGTGVSNQPQHF.

The chain carries TRBV27 and TRBJ1-2; 8 bases match TRBD1. Germline lookup yields CDR1 MNHEY and CDR2 SMNVEV (reference sequence). V lost 8 bases and J lost 8; bases outside the gene matches: 7. This CDR3 region has 12 residues. As DNA, the CDR3 is TGTGCCAGCCGGACAGGGTCGGAGGGCTACACCTTC. Translation gives CASRTGSEGYTF.

The J gene is TRBJ1-4, the V gene TRBV7-2; D call uncertain. The CDR3 is made up of 16 amino acids. With 4 bases removed from V and 0 bases from J, the gap between germline ends came to 12 bases. Germline loops: CDR1 SGHTA, CDR2 FQGNSA. Here the CDR3 reads CASSWASRTTNEKLFF. CDR3 nucleotides: TGTGCCAGCAGCTGGGCTTCCCGGACAACTAATGAAAAACTGTTTTTT.

V and J are TRBV6-1 and TRBJ2-5; D is ambiguous. V was cut by 11 bases and J by 7 bases, with 14 bases left in between. This CDR3 is 11 amino acids long. The germline gives CDR1 MNHNS, CDR2 SASEGT. The CDR3 DNA reads as TGTGCCGGTGAGACGAGGTGGACCCAGTACTTC. Its translation: CAGETRWTQYF.